This passage covers 9 T cell receptor beta chains from one sample sequenced in a study of T cell changes during pregnancy in multiple sclerosis. The table came from immunoSEQ multiplex PCR; TCRdb's copy has only in-frame clones and leaves some out. The sample lists 30,000 to 35,000 clones, around 90% seen once, with about a tenth in the top ten. This specimen was CD8+ T cells from peripheral blood mononuclear cells, taken in the first trimester of pregnancy. Receptors were obtained from a female donor with multiple sclerosis, enrolled in a pregnancy study.

This clone was found many times. The gene calls are TRBV6-1 and TRBJ2-2; D unclear. Germline V gene data show CDR1 as MNHNS and CDR2 as SASEGT. The CDR3 has 15 residues. V gave up 2 bases and J gave up 0 bases, with 7 bases separating them. The CDR3 sequence: CASSEWAANTGELFF. The DNA of the CDR3 is TGTGCCAGCAGTGAATGGGCAGCGAACACCGGGGAGCTGTTTTTT.

The V gene is TRBV13, the J gene TRBJ2-1, with 9 positions matching TRBD1. Germline values: CDR1 PRHDT, CDR2 FYEKMQ (reference sequence). The CDR3 extends over 14 amino acids. Germline trimming cut 8 bases from V and 7 bases from J; bases unmatched to any gene: 9. CDR3 in DNA: TGTGCCAGCCAACCTGGGACAGGGCTAAATGAGCAGTTCTTC. It encodes CASQPGTGLNEQFF.

The chain couples TRBV28 to TRBJ2-7; D may be TRBD1 (5 bases). V shed 2 bases and J shed 5 bases, with 13 bases lying between them. The CDR3 is made up of 14 amino acids. The germline CDR1 and CDR2 sequences are MDHEN and SYDVKM. The CDR3 sequence is CASSLPGNYDEQYF. As DNA, the CDR3 is TGTGCCAGCAGTTTACCAGGGAACTATGACGAGCAGTACTTC.

This clone was detected a few times. This chain uses TRBV7-9 with TRBJ1-4; tentatively, D is TRBD1 (5 bases). This CDR3 is built from 16 residues. Germline V gene sequence: CDR1 SEHNR, CDR2 FQNEAQ (reference sequence). Deletions cut 0 bases from V and 8 bases from J, with 16 bases between. The CDR3 DNA reads TGTGCCAGCAGCTTAGCTGTGGCAGGGCAAGGGGAAAAACTGTTTTTT. Its translation: CASSLAVAGQGEKLFF.

The rearrangement uses TRBV27 and TRBJ1-2; a possible D gene is TRBD1 (6 bases). Germline CDR1 and CDR2: MNHEY and SMNVEV (reference sequence). Trimming left V 7 bases short and J 8 bases short, with 20 bases between. CDR3 length: 14 residues. The CDR3 sequence: CASIPLVTGLGYTF. The CDR3 coding sequence is TGTGCCAGCATTCCCTTGGTCACAGGGTTAGGCTACACCTTC.

The CDR3 DNA is TGCAGCGTTGAAGATCCTGGACAGGGAGTTTACGAGCAGTACTTC. This codes for CSVEDPGQGVYEQYF. The chain links TRBV29-1 to TRBJ2-7, with 8 positions matching TRBD1. The CDR3 is made up of 15 amino acids. After removal of 0 bases from V and 4 bases from J, the junction contained 8 bases not matched to a gene. From germline, CDR1 is SQVTM and CDR2 ANQGSEA.

The chain is built from TRBV28 and TRBJ2-5; 11 positions match TRBD1. This CDR3 comprises 14 residues. Germline CDR1 is MDHEN and CDR2 is SYDVKM. Trimming took 5 bases from V and 3 from J; bases not matched to a gene: 2. The CDR3 DNA sequence: TGTGCCAGCAGTGGGGACAGGGGGAAAGAGACCCAGTACTTC. Protein: CASSGDRGKETQYF. Supplemented by reference TRBV28 and TRBJ2-5, the full variable domain reads DVKVTQSSRYLVKRTGEKVFLECVQDMDHENMFWYRQDPGLGLRLIYFSYDVKMKEKGDIPEGYSVSREKKERFSLILESASTNQTSMYLCASSGDRGKETQYFGPGTRLLVL.

This clone has only one observation. The J gene is TRBJ2-3, the V gene TRBV6-1, with TRBD2 identical over 8 bases. CDR1 is MNHNS, CDR2 SASEGT, per germline. V shed 2 bases and J 5 bases; nucleotides not matched to a gene: 6. CDR3 length equals 15 residues. The CDR3 region is CASSESSGGQDTQYF. CDR3 DNA sequence: TGTGCCAGCAGTGAAAGTTCGGGGGGGCAAGATACGCAGTATTTT.

The rearrangement uses TRBV7-3 and TRBJ2-2; the match to TRBD2 covers 7 bases. CDR3 length: 14 residues. The junction had 4 bases not matched to a gene; V was cut back by 5 bases and J by 4 bases. CDR1 and CDR2 from the germline V gene are SGHTA and FQGTGA. The CDR3 DNA is TGTGCCAGCAGCCCGGGACTAACCACCGGGGAGCTGTTTTTT. Amino acids: CASSPGLTTGELFF. The full variable domain, its missing parts supplied by reference TRBV7-3 and TRBJ2-2, is GAGVSQTPSNKVTEKGKYVELRCDPISGHTALYWYRQSLGQGPEFLIYFQGTGAADDSGLPNDRFFAVRPEGSVSTLKIQRTERGDSAVYLCASSPGLTTGELFFGEGSRLTVL.